This TCR beta chain was observed in a study of T cells in Graves' hyperthyroidism and ophthalmopathy. Study observations and caveats: Blood shared most expanded thyroid clonotypes above 0.001.

Amplified regions were TCR beta CDR3 sequences from RNA transcripts. In the first-round RT-PCR of the TCR CDR3, the HTBI primer set was used. TCRdb reprocessed the multiplex PCR reads with MiXCR, giving one entry per CDR3 protein. The repertoire consists of about 570,000 distinct CDR3 sequences, with just over 45% occurring once and the leading ten covering roughly 19%. This clonotype occurred many times. The antigen remains unidentified. V gave up 2 bases and J gave up 4 bases, with 10 bases separating them. Germline CDR1 MRHNA, CDR2 SNTAGT. The CDR3 totals 14 residues. The source material was peripheral blood or thyroid tissue (not recorded which). The sequence was collected from an adult woman with Graves' disease, either hyperthyroidism or ophthalmopathy (not recorded which). The genes are TRBV6-4 and TRBJ2-3; D is perhaps TRBD2 (6 bases). The CDR3 bases are TGTGCCAGCAGTGACGGGACTGGGGCAGATACGCAGTATTTT. Translating gives CASSDGTGADTQYF.